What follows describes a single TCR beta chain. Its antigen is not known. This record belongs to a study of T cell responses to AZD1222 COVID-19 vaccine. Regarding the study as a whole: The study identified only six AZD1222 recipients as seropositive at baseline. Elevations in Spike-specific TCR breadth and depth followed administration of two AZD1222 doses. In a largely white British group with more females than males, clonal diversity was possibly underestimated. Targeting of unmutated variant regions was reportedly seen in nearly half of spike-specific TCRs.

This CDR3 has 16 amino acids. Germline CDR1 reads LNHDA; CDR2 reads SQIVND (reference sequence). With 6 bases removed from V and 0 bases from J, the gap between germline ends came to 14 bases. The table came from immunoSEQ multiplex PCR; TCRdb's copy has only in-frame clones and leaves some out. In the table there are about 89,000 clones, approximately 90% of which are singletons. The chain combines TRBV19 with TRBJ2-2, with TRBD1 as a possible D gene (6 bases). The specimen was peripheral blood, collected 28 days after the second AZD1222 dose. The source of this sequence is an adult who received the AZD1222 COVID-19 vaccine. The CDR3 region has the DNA TGTGCCAGTAGCATTACCGGGACACCGAACACCGGGGAGCTGTTTTTT. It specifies CASSITGTPNTGELFF.